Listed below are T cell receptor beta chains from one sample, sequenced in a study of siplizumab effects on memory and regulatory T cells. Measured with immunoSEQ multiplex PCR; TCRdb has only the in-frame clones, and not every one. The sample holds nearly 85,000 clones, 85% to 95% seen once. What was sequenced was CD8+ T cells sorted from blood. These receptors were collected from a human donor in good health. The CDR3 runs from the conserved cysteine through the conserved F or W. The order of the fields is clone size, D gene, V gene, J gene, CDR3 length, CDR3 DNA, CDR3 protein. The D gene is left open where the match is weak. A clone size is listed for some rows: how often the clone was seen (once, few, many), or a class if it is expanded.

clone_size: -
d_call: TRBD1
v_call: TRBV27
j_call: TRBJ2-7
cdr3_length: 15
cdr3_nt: TGTGCCAGCAGTTACAGGGGGTTCGGGTCCTACGAGCAGTACTTC
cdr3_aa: CASSYRGFGSYEQYF

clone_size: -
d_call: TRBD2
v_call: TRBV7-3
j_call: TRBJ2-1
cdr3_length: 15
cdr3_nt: TGTGCCAGCAGCGCCGGACTAGCGGGATACAATGAGCAGTTCTTC
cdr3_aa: CASSAGLAGYNEQFF

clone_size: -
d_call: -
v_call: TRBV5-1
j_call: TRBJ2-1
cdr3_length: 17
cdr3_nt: TGCGCCAGCAGCTATCCGGGGACCGACATCTCCTACAATGAGCAGTTCTTC
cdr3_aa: CASSYPGTDISYNEQFF

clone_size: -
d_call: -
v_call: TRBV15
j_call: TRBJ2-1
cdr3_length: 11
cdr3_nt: TGTGCCACCAGCCCGGGGCGGGGGCAGTTCTTC
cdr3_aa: CATSPGRGQFF

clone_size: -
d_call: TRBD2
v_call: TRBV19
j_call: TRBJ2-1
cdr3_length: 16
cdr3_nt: TGTGCCAGTAGTATAGGACTAGCGGGGTCCTACAATGAGCAGTTCTTC
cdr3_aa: CASSIGLAGSYNEQFF

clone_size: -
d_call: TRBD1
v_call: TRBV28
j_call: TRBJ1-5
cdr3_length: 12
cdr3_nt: TGTGCCAGCAGTCAGGGGGGACAGCCCCAGCATTTT
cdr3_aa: CASSQGGQPQHF

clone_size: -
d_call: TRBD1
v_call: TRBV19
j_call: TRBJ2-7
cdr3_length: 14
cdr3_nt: TGTGCCAGTAGTATCCCGGACAGGGCCTACGAGCAGTACTTC
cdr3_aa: CASSIPDRAYEQYF

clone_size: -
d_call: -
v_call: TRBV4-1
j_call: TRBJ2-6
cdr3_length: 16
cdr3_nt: TGCGCCAGCAGCCAAAATTGGCTCTCTGGGGCCAACGTCCTGACTTTC
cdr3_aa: CASSQNWLSGANVLTF

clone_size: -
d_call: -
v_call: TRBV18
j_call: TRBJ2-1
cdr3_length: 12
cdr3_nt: TGTGCCAGCTCGCCGGCGTTGAATGAGCAGTTCTTC
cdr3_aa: CASSPALNEQFF

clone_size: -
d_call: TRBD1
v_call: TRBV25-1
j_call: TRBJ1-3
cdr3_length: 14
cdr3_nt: TGTGCCAGTTCGACAGGGGGGGAATTAAACACCATATATTTT
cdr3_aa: CASSTGGELNTIYF

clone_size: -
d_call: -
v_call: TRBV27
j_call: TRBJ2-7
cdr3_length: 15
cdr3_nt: TGTGCCAGCAGTTTGGTAGGTAGAAAGGTCTACGAGCAGTACTTC
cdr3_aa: CASSLVGRKVYEQYF

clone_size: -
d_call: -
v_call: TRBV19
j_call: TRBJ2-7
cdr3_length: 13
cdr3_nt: TGTGCCAGTAGTATAAACAGGGACTACGAGCAGTACTTC
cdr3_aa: CASSINRDYEQYF

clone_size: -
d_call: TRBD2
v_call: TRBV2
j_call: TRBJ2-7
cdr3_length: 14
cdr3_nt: TGTGCCAGCAGCTTCCTAGCGGGAGAATACGAGCAGTACTTC
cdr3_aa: CASSFLAGEYEQYF

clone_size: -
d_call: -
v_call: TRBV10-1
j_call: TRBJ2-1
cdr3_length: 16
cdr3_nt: TGCGCCAGCAGTGAGTCTGGGCAGGGCTTGGGGAATGAGCAGTTCTTC
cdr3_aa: CASSESGQGLGNEQFF

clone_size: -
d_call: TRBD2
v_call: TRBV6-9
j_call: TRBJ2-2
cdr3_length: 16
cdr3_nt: TGTGCCAGCAGTTATTCGGGGGGGAGGGACACCGGGGAGCTGTTTTTT
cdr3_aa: CASSYSGGRDTGELFF

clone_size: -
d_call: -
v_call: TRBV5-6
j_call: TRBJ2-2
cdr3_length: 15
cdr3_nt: TGTGCCAGCAGCTTATACAGGGATAACACCGGGGAGCTGTTTTTT
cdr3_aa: CASSLYRDNTGELFF

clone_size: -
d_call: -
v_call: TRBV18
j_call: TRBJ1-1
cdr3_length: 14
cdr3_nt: TGTGCCAGCTCACCCGTGGGGGGCTGGACTGAAGCTTTCTTT
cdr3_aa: CASSPVGGWTEAFF

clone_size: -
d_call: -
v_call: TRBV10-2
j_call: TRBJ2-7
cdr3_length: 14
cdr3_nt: TGCGCCAGCAGTGAGTCCCTAGCAAGCTACGAGCAGTACTTC
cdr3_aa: CASSESLASYEQYF

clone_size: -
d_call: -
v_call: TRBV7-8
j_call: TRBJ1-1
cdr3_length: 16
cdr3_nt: TGTGCCAGCAGCCCTTACACGGGACTCAAGAACACTGAAGCTTTCTTT
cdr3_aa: CASSPYTGLKNTEAFF

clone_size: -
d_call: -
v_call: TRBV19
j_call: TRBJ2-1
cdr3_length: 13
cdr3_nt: TGTGCCAGTAGTATCTCATATGAGAATGAGCAGTTCTTC
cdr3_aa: CASSISYENEQFF

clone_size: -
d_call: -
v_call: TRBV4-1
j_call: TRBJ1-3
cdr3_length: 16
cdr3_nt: TGCGCCAGCAGCCAAACGGGACATCTGCTGGAAAACACCATATATTTT
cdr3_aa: CASSQTGHLLENTIYF

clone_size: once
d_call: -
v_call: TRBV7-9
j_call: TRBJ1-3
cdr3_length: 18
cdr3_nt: TGTGCCAGCAGCTTATCCATACTTCCGGGGGAGGCTGGAAACACCATATATTTT
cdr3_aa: CASSLSILPGEAGNTIYF

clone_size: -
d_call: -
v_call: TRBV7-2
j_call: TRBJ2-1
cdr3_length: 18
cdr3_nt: TGTGCCAGCAGCTTTCCGGTTGGGCTAGCGCTATCCTACAATGAGCAGTTCTTC
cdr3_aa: CASSFPVGLALSYNEQFF

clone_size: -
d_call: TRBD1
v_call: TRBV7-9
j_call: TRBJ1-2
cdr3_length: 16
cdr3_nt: TGTGCCAGCAGCTTAGCGACAGGGATGTCTTTAGTTGGCTACACCTTC
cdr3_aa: CASSLATGMSLVGYTF

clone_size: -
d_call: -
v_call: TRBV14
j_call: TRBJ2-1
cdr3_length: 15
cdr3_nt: TGTGCCAGCAGCCCCCAGGGGTCCCCGCGGGATGAGCAGTTCTTC
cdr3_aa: CASSPQGSPRDEQFF

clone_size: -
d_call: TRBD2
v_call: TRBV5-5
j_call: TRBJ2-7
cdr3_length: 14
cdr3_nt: TGTGCCAGCAGCTTGCCTAGCGGGAGTAATGAGCAGTACTTC
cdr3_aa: CASSLPSGSNEQYF

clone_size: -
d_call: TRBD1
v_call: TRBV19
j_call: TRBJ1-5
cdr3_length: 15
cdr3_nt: TGTGCCAGTAGTGGGGACAGATATAGCAATCAGCCCCAGCATTTT
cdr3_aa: CASSGDRYSNQPQHF

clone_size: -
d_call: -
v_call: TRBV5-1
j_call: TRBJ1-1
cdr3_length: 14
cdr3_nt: TGCGCCAGCAGCTTCCGGGGAGAAGGCACTGAAGCTTTCTTT
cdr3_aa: CASSFRGEGTEAFF

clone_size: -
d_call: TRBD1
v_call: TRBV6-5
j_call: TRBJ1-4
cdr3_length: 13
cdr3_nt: TGTGCCAGCTGGGGCAGGGGGAATGAAAAACTGTTTTTT
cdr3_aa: CASWGRGNEKLFF

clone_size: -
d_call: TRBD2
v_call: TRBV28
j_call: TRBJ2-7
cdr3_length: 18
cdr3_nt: TGTGCCAGCAGTTTATCCCTCAAGACTAGCGGGAGCCTGGACGAGCAGTACTTC
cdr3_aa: CASSLSLKTSGSLDEQYF

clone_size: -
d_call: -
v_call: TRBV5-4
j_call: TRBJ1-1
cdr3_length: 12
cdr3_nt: TGTGCCAGCAGCTCGGCTAGGGGTCGAGCTTTCTTT
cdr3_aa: CASSSARGRAFF